The source of this T cell receptor (beta chain) is a study of blood T cell repertoires in COVID-19. Study background: Both acute and convalescent COVID-19 samples were obtained from the United States, Italy and Spain. Nucleic acid was either cDNA or gDNA, and it came from T cells, B-cell-depleted T cells, or PBMCs.

Methods used by the authors: The authors estimated nucleated cell counts from reference gene primer amplification. Clones were sequenced by immunoSEQ multiplex PCR, and TCRdb holds only the in-frame ones, with some missing. V, J and clone size are those of that table, while D and trimming were read from the DNA. In the table there are roughly 250,000 clones, 90% to 95% of which are singletons. Germline assignment: CDR1 LGHDT and CDR2 YNNKEL (reference sequence). V shed 5 bases and J 2 bases; nucleotides not matched to a gene: 8. This CDR3 has 15 residues. Participant-given clinical history determined each cohort assignment.

The chain is built from TRBV3-1 (or the pseudogene TRBV3-2) and TRBJ2-5; 7 nucleotides align to TRBD2. The source material was PBMCs or T cells enriched from blood (not recorded which). This TCR was sampled from a woman aged 18-35 years who had recovered from COVID-19. CDR3 loop: CASSSFGGIQETQYF. CDR3 DNA sequence: TGTGCCAGCAGCTCCTTCGGGGGGATTCAAGAGACCCAGTACTTC.